A single T cell receptor beta chain is shown here with its context. Its antigen is unknown. The data were obtained in a study of OX40 agonist ivuxolimab in advanced cancers. Study at large: Partial responses occurred in Three dose-escalation patients, one with hepatocellular carcinoma and two with cutaneous melanoma.

Overall study results and limits: Not determined was the antigen specificity of the expanded peripheral T cells.

Germline values: CDR1 SGHDN, CDR2 FVKESK. With 4 bases removed from V and 2 bases from J, the gap between germline ends came to 6 bases. CDR3 length: 13 amino acids. Method: immunoSEQ multiplex PCR; TCRdb's copy keeps in-frame clones and lacks some. The table has over 75,000 clones, more than 70% seen once. J is TRBJ1-5 and V is TRBV14, with D unresolved. Source: CD4+ or CD8+ T cells sorted from blood, taken in a trial of the OX40 agonist ivuxolimab. This clonotype originated in an adult with an advanced solid tumor such as melanoma, head and neck, liver or kidney cancer. This chain's CDR3 is CASSLGRNQPQHF. The CDR3 nucleotides are TGTGCCAGCAGCCTTGGCCGCAATCAGCCCCAGCATTTT. Complete variable domain (other parts from reference TRBV14 and TRBJ1-5): EAGVTQFPSHSVIEKGQTVTLRCDPISGHDNLYWYRRVMGKEIKFLLHFVKESKQDESGMPNNRFLAERTGGTYSTLKVQPAELEDSGVYFCASSLGRNQPQHFGDGTRLSIL.